A single sample gave rise to the 5 T cell receptor beta chains below, sequenced in a study of shared clonotypes between healthy human individuals. This table comes from immunoSEQ multiplex PCR, and its TCRdb copy is limited to in-frame clones, with some not included. The sample shows 2 million to 3 million clones, over 85% of them seen only once. Source material: naive CD4+ T cells sorted from blood. Regarding subset: CD45RA+ positively selected. Receptors were obtained from a man aged 18 to 29 in good health.

As for this clone: Other DNA sequences within the sample encode an identical CDR3. The chain couples TRBV6-4 to TRBJ1-1; D perhaps matches TRBD1 (5 bases). Trimming removed 5 bases from V and 5 bases from J, with 15 bases in between. The germline gives CDR1 MRHNA, CDR2 SNTAGT. CDR3 length: 14 amino acids. Written as DNA, the CDR3 is TGTGCCAGCAGTCCCTCCCAGGGTAATACTGAAGCTTTCTTT. It specifies CASSPSQGNTEAFF.

For the CDR3, the DNA is TGCGCCAGCAGTGTAGGCTCGGAGAATTCACCCCTCCACTTT. Translated, it gives CASSVGSENSPLHF. The chain combines TRBV10-1 with TRBJ1-6, with D uncertain. From germline, CDR1 is WNHNN and CDR2 SYGVQD (reference sequence). The CDR3 extends over 14 amino acids. V shed 4 bases and J shed 7 bases, with 11 bases lying between them.

The rearrangement joins TRBV6-5 to TRBJ2-1, with D maybe TRBD1 (5 bases). Trimming cost V 6 bases and J 2 bases, with 14 bases left between them. The CDR3 runs to 15 residues. Germline loops: CDR1 MNHEY, CDR2 SVGAGI. The CDR3 here is CASRLTLTAYNEQFF. The CDR3 DNA sequence: TGTGCCAGCAGACTCACCTTGACAGCCTACAATGAGCAGTTCTTC.

V and J are TRBV7-9 and TRBJ2-7; 9 bases are a match to TRBD2. The CDR3 extends over 14 amino acids. V shed 7 bases and J 5 bases; nucleotides not matched to a gene: 9. Germline CDR1 reads SEHNR; CDR2 reads FQNEAQ (reference sequence). In DNA form, the CDR3 reads TGTGCCAGCACCAAATTACGCGGGGGGGACGAGCAGTACTTC. Translated, it gives CASTKLRGGDEQYF. Filled out from reference TRBV7-9 and TRBJ2-7, the complete variable domain reads DTGVSQNPRHKITKRGQNVTFRCDPISEHNRLYWYRQTLGQGPEFLTYFQNEAQLEKSRLLSDRFSAERPKGSFSTLEIQRTEQGDSAMYLCASTKLRGGDEQYFGPGTRLTVT.

J is TRBJ2-1 and V is TRBV10-2; TRBD2 might be the D (5 bases). The CDR3 covers 13 residues. V lost 3 bases, J lost 10 bases, and 13 bases lay in between. Per the germline V gene, CDR1 is WSHSY and CDR2 is SAAADI. CDR3 residues: CASSERRGEEQFF. CDR3 nucleotides: TGCGCCAGCAGTGAACGACGTGGGGAGGAGCAGTTCTTC.